A selection of T cell receptor beta chains follows, all from one sample in a study of shared clonotypes between healthy human individuals. This table comes from immunoSEQ multiplex PCR, and its TCRdb copy is limited to in-frame clones, with some not included. The data contain some 2.1 million clones, around 95% of them singletons. Sequencing was carried out using naive CD4+ T cells sorted from blood. The receptor source for this set is a man between 18 and 29 years old in good health. CDR3s include the opening cysteine and the closing phenylalanine or tryptophan. A D gene is named only where the DNA matches it firmly. Part of the rows lack a size; the others show once, few, many or a class for expanded clones.

V gene: TRBV5-1
J gene: TRBJ1-1
D gene: TRBD1
clone size: -
CDR3 DNA: TGCGCCAGCAGCCCCAGGGGGGACACTGAAGCTTTCTTT
CDR3 protein: CASSPRGDTEAFF

V gene: TRBV2
J gene: TRBJ2-1
D gene: -
clone size: -
CDR3 DNA: TGTGCCAGCAGTGACCTCTGGTCAAGAGAGCAGTTCTTC
CDR3 protein: CASSDLWSREQFF

V gene: TRBV27
J gene: TRBJ2-1
D gene: -
clone size: -
CDR3 DNA: TGTGCCAGCAGTACCCTAGGGCCGGGGAACGGGCCATCGGCCTACAATGAGCAGTTCTTC
CDR3 protein: CASSTLGPGNGPSAYNEQFF

V gene: TRBV6-1
J gene: TRBJ2-5
D gene: -
clone size: -
CDR3 DNA: TGTGCCAGCAGTGTGACGGGGGAGACCCAGTACTTC
CDR3 protein: CASSVTGETQYF

V gene: TRBV6-1
J gene: TRBJ1-2
D gene: -
clone size: -
CDR3 DNA: TGTGCCAGCTCGCGGGACAATATATCTGGCTACACCTTC
CDR3 protein: CASSRDNISGYTF

V gene: TRBV28
J gene: TRBJ2-5
D gene: TRBD1
clone size: -
CDR3 DNA: TGTGCCAGCAGTTCTCTTTGGACAGGGGCGGCGGAGACCCAGTACTTC
CDR3 protein: CASSSLWTGAAETQYF

V gene: TRBV5-1
J gene: TRBJ2-2
D gene: -
clone size: -
CDR3 DNA: TGCGCCAGCCAGACCGGGCCCGACACCGGGGAGCTGTTTTTT
CDR3 protein: CASQTGPDTGELFF

V gene: TRBV6-1
J gene: TRBJ2-7
D gene: -
clone size: -
CDR3 DNA: TGTGCCACCCGACCGGACAGCTACGAGCAGTACTTC
CDR3 protein: CATRPDSYEQYF

V gene: TRBV19
J gene: TRBJ2-5
D gene: -
clone size: -
CDR3 DNA: TGTGCCAGTAGTATGATCCACGGAGAGACCCAGTACTTC
CDR3 protein: CASSMIHGETQYF

V gene: TRBV13
J gene: TRBJ1-1
D gene: TRBD1
clone size: many
CDR3 DNA: TGTGCCAGCAGCCTCCGGGACAGAATAATCTCTGAAGCTTTCTTT
CDR3 protein: CASSLRDRIISEAFF

V gene: TRBV5-1
J gene: TRBJ2-1
D gene: -
clone size: -
CDR3 DNA: TGCGCCAGCAGGCCAGACTACAATGAGCAGTTCTTC
CDR3 protein: CASRPDYNEQFF

V gene: TRBV10-2
J gene: TRBJ1-5
D gene: -
clone size: -
CDR3 DNA: TGCGCCAGCAGACCAAACAGTGGTGATAACGGTCAGCCCCAGCATTTT
CDR3 protein: CASRPNSGDNGQPQHF

V gene: TRBV6-1
J gene: TRBJ1-1
D gene: TRBD1
clone size: -
CDR3 DNA: TGTGCCAGCAGTGATGGGTATAAGGGGGCCACTGAAGCTTTCTTT
CDR3 protein: CASSDGYKGATEAFF

V gene: TRBV18
J gene: TRBJ2-1
D gene: TRBD2
clone size: -
CDR3 DNA: TGTGCCAGCTCACCTCGTGGAGCGGGAGATATCGGAAATGAGCAGTTCTTC
CDR3 protein: CASSPRGAGDIGNEQFF

V gene: TRBV5-4
J gene: TRBJ2-2
D gene: -
clone size: -
CDR3 DNA: TGTGCCAGCAGCTTGGCGCCCAGGGGTGACACCGGGGAGCTGTTTTTT
CDR3 protein: CASSLAPRGDTGELFF

V gene: TRBV18
J gene: TRBJ2-7
D gene: TRBD1
clone size: -
CDR3 DNA: TGTGCCAGCTCACCATACAGGGGGGACTACGAGCAGTACTTC
CDR3 protein: CASSPYRGDYEQYF

V gene: TRBV4-1
J gene: TRBJ2-5
D gene: -
clone size: -
CDR3 DNA: TGCGCCAGCAGCCAAAACACCCATTACCAAGAGACCCAGTACTTC
CDR3 protein: CASSQNTHYQETQYF